This TCR beta chain comes out of a study of shared clonotypes between healthy human individuals. Whole-study context: Two female and a few male donors aged 18 to 49 were enrolled. Notes on the study in general: Relative to memory subsets, naive subsets generally showed larger estimated richness.

Some clones are missing from TCRdb's copy, which holds only in-frame ones; the method was immunoSEQ multiplex PCR. The table records around 1.6 million clones, 98% of them present only once. Between the trimmed V and J ends, which lost 7 bases and 1 base, there was a span of 7 bases. The CDR3 length is 12 residues. CDR1 is SNHLY and CDR2 is FYNNEI in the germline V gene. Every donor was a Caucasian adult from Nashville, Tennessee. As for this clone: Antigen: not known.

The clonotype originates from a man aged 30-40 years in good health. The chain has TRBV2 and TRBJ1-1; no firm D call. The source material was naive CD4+ T cells sorted from blood. Subset given: CD45RA+ positively selected. CDR3 coding DNA: TGTGCCAGCATCTCGGAGAACACTGAAGCTTTCTTT. Its protein is CASISENTEAFF.